Shown below are 11 T cell receptor beta chains from a single sample sequenced in a study of cytomegalovirus exposure and HLA in healthy donors. The PCR employed 60 Vbeta primers together with 13 Jbeta primers. Clones were sequenced by immunoSEQ multiplex PCR, and TCRdb holds only the in-frame ones, with some missing. The sample contains around 170,000 clones, 80% to 85% of which appear only once. The sequenced sample consisted of PBMCs. These receptors all stem from a woman younger than 35 in good health and CMV-seronegative.

Only one count was recorded for this clone. The V and J genes are TRBV5-4 and TRBJ1-3, with 10 positions matching TRBD1. The germline V gene has CDR1 SGHNT and CDR2 YYREEE (reference sequence). The CDR3 has 16 amino acids. Trimming cost V 0 bases and J 4 bases; bases outside gene matches: 4. For the CDR3, the DNA is TGTGCCAGCAGCTTGGGACAGGGGGCGCAAGGAAACACCATATATTTT. Its translation is CASSLGQGAQGNTIYF.

The CDR3 nucleotides read TGCGCCAGCAGCTCGCAGGGGACAGAGACCCAGTACTTC. Translated: CASSSQGTETQYF. The V call is TRBV5-1, the J call TRBJ2-5; tentative D call: TRBD1 (6 bases). The CDR3 totals 13 residues. The V end was cut by 3 bases, the J end by 4 bases, with 10 bases between. Per germline, CDR1 SGHRS and CDR2 YFSETQ.

The V gene is TRBV6-5, the J gene TRBJ2-3, with TRBD2 matching over 7 bases. Germline lookup yields CDR1 MNHEY and CDR2 SVGAGI. V shed 0 bases and J 9 bases; nucleotides not matched to a gene: 12. CDR3 length: 16 residues. CDR3 DNA sequence: TGTGCCAGCAGTTACTCGAATCAGGGTAGGGGAGGGACGCAGTATTTT. Residues: CASSYSNQGRGGTQYF.

V usage is TRBV6-4 and J usage is TRBJ1-1; D is ambiguous. Trimming took 6 bases from V and 4 from J, leaving 18 bases between them. The germline V gene has CDR1 MRHNA and CDR2 SNTAGT. The CDR3 loop spans 15 amino acids. DNA of the CDR3: TGTGCCAGCAGCCCTAGGCGTGGCAGAACCACTGAAGCTTTCTTT. It is translated as CASSPRRGRTTEAFF.

The sample holds a few counts of this clone. A read error may account for a junction end that differs from germline. J is TRBJ1-1 and V is TRBV5-6, with 8 bases lining up with TRBD1. The CDR3 extends over 14 amino acids. The germline CDR1 and CDR2 sequences are SGHDT and YYEEEE. The CDR3 nucleotides are TGTGCCAGCAGTTTGGGACAGGCGAACACTGAAGCTTTCTTT. Its protein product is CASSLGQANTEAFF.

DNA for the CDR3: TGTGCCAGTAGTGGTCAGGGGGTGAACACTGAAGCTTTCTTT. Translation: CASSGQGVNTEAFF. V gene TRBV19 combines with J gene TRBJ1-1; 7 bases match TRBD1. V shed 5 bases and J 0 bases; nucleotides not matched to a gene: 3. From germline, CDR1 is LNHDA and CDR2 SQIVND (reference sequence). The CDR3 is 14 residues long.

The genes are TRBV6-5 and TRBJ2-7; perhaps TRBD1 as D (6 bases). The germline V gene encodes CDR1 MNHEY and CDR2 SVGAGI. The ends were cut back, 6 bases at V and 2 bases at J, with 8 bases in the middle. The CDR3 consists of 12 residues. In DNA, the CDR3 is TGTGCCAGCAGGACAGGAGCCTACGAGCAGTACTTC. This sequence encodes CASRTGAYEQYF.

This chain links TRBV19 with TRBJ1-5, with D perhaps matching TRBD1 (6 bases). The germline CDR1 and CDR2 sequences are LNHDA and SQIVND (reference sequence). The CDR3 is 16 residues long. V dropped 3 bases and J dropped 5 bases, with 17 bases sitting between them. CDR3: CASSMTGQGRDQPQHF. In nucleotides, the CDR3 is TGTGCCAGTAGTATGACCGGGCAGGGGCGGGATCAGCCCCAGCATTTT.

The chain links TRBV6-1 to TRBJ1-1; the D is unclear. The CDR3 runs to 15 residues. V lost 5 bases and J 1 base, leaving 14 bases between the germline ends. CDR1 is MNHNS and CDR2 is SASEGT in the germline V gene. The CDR3 sequence is CASSSPRWANTEAFF. DNA for the CDR3: TGTGCCAGCAGTTCCCCACGGTGGGCGAACACTGAAGCTTTCTTT.

This rearrangement joins TRBV19 to TRBJ1-5; 7 nucleotides agree with TRBD1. V lost 1 base and J lost 9; bases outside the gene matches: 18. This CDR3 contains 18 residues. Germline CDR1 is LNHDA and CDR2 is SQIVND (reference sequence). CDR3 sequence: CASSIALGQWNSQRPQHF. As DNA, the CDR3 is TGTGCCAGTAGTATAGCGTTGGGACAGTGGAATTCTCAGAGGCCCCAGCATTTT.

The table lists this clone with a count of one. The chain carries TRBV4-1 and TRBJ1-2, with D possibly TRBD1 on 6 matching bases. The germline V and J ends were trimmed by 1 base and 2 bases, with 14 bases remaining between them. The CDR3 length is 16 residues. Per germline, CDR1 MGHRA and CDR2 YSYEKL. CDR3 bases: TGCGCCAGCAGCCAAGCGGGGGGGGCTCGAAACTATGGCTACACCTTC. Its protein product is CASSQAGGARNYGYTF.